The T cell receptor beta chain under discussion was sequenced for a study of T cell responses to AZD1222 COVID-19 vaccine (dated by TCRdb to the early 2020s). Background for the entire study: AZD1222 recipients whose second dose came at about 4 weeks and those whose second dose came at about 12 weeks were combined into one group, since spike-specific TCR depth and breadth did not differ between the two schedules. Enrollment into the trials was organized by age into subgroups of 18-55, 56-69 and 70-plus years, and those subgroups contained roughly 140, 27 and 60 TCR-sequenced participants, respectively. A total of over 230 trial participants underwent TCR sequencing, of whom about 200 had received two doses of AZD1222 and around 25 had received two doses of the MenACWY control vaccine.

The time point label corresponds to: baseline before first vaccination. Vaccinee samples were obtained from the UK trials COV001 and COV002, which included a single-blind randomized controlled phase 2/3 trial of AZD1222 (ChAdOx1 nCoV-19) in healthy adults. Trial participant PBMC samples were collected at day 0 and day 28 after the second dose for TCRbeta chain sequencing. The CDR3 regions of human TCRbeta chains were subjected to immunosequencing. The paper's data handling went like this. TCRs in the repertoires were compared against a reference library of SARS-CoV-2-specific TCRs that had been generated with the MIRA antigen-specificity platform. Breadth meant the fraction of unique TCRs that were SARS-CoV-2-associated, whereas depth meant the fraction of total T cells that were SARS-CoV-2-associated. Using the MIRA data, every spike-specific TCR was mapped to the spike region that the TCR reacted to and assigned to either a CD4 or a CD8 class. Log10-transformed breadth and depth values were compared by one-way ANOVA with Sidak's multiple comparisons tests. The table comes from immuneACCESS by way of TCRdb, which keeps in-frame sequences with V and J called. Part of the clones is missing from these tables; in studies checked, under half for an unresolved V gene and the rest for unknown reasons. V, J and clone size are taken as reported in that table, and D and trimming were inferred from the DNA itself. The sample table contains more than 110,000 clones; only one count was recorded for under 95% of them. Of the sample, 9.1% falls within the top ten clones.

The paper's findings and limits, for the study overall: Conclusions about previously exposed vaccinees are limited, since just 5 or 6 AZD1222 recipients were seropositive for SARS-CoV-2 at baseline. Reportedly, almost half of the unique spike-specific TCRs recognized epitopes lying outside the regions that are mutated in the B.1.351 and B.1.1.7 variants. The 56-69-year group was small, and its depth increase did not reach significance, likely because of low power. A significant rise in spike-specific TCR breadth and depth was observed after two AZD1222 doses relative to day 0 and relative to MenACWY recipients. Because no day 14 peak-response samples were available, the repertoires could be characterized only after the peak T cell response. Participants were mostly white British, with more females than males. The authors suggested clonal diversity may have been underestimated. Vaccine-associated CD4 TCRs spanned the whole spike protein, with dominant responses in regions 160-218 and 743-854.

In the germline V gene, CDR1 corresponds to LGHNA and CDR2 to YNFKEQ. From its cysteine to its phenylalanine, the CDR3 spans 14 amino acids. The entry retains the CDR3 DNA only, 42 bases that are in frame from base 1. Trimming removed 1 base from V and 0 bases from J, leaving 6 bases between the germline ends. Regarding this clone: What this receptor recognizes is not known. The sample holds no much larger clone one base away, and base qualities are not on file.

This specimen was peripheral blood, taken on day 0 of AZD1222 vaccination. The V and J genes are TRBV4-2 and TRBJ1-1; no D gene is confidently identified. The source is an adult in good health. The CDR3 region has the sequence CASSQVDMNTEAFF. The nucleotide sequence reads TGTGCCAGCAGCCAAGTTGACATGAACACTGAAGCTTTCTTT.